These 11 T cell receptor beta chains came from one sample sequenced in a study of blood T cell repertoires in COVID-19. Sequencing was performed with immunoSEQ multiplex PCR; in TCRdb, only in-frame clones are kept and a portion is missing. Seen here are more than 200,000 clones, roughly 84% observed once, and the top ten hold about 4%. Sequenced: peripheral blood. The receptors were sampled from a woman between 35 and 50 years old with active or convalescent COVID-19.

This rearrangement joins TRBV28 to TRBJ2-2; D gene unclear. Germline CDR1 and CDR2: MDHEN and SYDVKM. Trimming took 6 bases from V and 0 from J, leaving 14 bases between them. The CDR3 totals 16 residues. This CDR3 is CASRARDTANTGELFF. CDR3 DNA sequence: TGTGCCAGCAGAGCCCGCGACACGGCGAACACCGGGGAGCTGTTTTTT.

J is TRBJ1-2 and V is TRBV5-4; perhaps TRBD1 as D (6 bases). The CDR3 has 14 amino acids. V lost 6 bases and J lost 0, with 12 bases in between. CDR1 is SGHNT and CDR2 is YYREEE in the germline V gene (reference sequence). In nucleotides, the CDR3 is TGTGCCAGCACCCGACAGGCCTCTAACTATGGCTACACCTTC. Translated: CASTRQASNYGYTF. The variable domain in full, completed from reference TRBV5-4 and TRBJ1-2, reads ETGVTQSPTHLIKTRGQQVTLRCSSQSGHNTVSWYQQALGQGPQFIFQYYREEENGRGNFPPRFSGLQFPNYSSELNVNALELDDSALYLCASTRQASNYGYTFGSGTRLTVV.

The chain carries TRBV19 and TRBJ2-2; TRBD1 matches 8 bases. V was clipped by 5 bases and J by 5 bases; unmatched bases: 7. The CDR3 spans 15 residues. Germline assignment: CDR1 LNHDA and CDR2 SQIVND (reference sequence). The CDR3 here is CASSPTGVRTGELFF. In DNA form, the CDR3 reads TGTGCCAGTAGTCCGACAGGGGTGAGGACCGGGGAGCTGTTTTTT.

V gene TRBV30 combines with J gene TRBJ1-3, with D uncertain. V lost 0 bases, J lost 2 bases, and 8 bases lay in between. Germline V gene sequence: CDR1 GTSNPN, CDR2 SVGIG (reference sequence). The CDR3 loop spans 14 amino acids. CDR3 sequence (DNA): TGTGCCTGGAGTGTACTACGGCCTGGAAACACCATATATTTT. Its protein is CAWSVLRPGNTIYF.

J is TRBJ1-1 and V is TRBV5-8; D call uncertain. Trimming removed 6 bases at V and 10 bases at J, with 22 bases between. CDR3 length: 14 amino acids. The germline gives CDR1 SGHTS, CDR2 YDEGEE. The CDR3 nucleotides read TGTGCCAGCACCCCGATGGCAGGAGGTGGCCGAGCTTTCTTT. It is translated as CASTPMAGGGRAFF.

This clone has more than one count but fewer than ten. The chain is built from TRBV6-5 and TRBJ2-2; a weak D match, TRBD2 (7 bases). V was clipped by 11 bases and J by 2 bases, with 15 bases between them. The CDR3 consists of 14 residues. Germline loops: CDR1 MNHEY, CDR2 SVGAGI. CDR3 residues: CAARGGGNTGELFF. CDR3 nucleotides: TGTGCCGCTAGAGGGGGGGGCAACACCGGGGAGCTGTTTTTT.

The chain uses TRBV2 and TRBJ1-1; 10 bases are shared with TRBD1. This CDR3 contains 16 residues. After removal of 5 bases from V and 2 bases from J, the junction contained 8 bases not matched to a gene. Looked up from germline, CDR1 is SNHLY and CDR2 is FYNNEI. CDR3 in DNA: TGTGCCAGCAGTTCTATCGGGACAGGGGTTAACACTGAAGCTTTCTTT. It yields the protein CASSSIGTGVNTEAFF. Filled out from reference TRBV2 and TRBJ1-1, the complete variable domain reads EPEVTQTPSHQVTQMGQEVILRCVPISNHLYFYWYRQILGQKVEFLVSFYNNEISEKSEIFDDQFSVERPDGSNFTLKIRSTKLEDSAMYFCASSSIGTGVNTEAFFGQGTRLTVV.

CDR3: CASSRDNLYGYTF. CDR3 in DNA: TGCGCCAGCAGTCGCGACAATCTCTATGGCTACACCTTC. The chain couples TRBV4-1 to TRBJ1-2; D is undetermined. The CDR3 covers 13 residues. Germline CDR1 and CDR2: MGHRA and YSYEKL. Trimming stripped 6 bases from V and 4 bases from J, with 12 bases between.

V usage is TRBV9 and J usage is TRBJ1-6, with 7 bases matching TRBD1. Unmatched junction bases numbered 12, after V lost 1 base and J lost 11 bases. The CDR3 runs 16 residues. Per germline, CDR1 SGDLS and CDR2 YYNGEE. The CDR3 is CASSVSSRGRLAPLHF. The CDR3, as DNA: TGTGCCAGCAGCGTATCGTCCAGGGGGAGGTTGGCACCCCTCCACTTT.

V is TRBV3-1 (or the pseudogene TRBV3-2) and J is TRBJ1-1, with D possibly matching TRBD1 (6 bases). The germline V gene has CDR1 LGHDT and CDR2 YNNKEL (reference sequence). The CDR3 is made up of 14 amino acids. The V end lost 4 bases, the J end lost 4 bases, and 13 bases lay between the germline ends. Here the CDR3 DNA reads TGTGCCAGCAGCCCCGGGACACCCGGCACTGAAGCTTTCTTT. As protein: CASSPGTPGTEAFF.

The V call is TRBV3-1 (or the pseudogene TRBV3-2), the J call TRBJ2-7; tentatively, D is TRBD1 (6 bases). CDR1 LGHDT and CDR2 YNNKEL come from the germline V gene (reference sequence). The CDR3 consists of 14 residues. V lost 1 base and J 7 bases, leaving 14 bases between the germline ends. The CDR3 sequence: CASSQGQGSMEQYF. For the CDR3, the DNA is TGTGCCAGCAGCCAAGGGCAGGGGTCGATGGAGCAGTACTTC.